The clone carrying this T cell receptor (beta chain) was detected many times. Its antigen is unknown. The CDR3 length is 15 residues. Germline-derived CDR1 and CDR2 are SEHNR and FQNEAQ (reference sequence). Trimming at V came to 2 bases and at J to 7 bases, leaving 6 bases not matched to a gene. This sample's TCRbeta library carried unique molecular identifier barcodes. TCRdb passed the PCR reads through MiXCR, listing each CDR3 protein once. The sample lists 250,000 or so distinct CDR3 sequences, 6.5% to 9% occurring once. This sample stems from a study of T-cell reconstitution after alpha-beta-depleted transplantation in children. Study-wide findings and caveats: Where alpha-beta T cells came from about two months after transplant was reportedly several hundred expanded graft clones. High day-60 TCRbeta diversity in some patients came from surviving recipient T cells and thymic progenitors.

The origin of this receptor is a male patient aged 10 to 17 who had a stem cell transplant for acute lymphoblastic leukemia, so the T cells may come from the graft donor. The material sequenced was PBMCs, mostly from graft donor cells, taken 180 days after TCRalphabeta/CD19-depleted stem cell transplant. The chain joins TRBV7-9 to TRBJ2-2; 8 bases line up with TRBD1. The CDR3 DNA follows: TGTGCCAGCAGCTTATCTCCAGGGGGCATCGGGGAGCTGTTTTTT. Its translation is CASSLSPGGIGELFF.